This record looks at one T cell receptor beta chain sequence and its context. Its recognized antigen is unknown. No qualities accompany the bases; no much larger clone lies one base away. To sequence the TCRbeta CDR3 region, genomic DNA was isolated from the sorted cells. The immunoSEQ Assay was used for sequencing of TCRbeta CDR3 regions. TCRdb re-hosts the immuneACCESS table, in-frame sequences only. Its copies lack some clones; in the studies checked, an unresolved V gene accounts for under half of them, and the cause for the rest is not known. This sample comprises 50,000 to 70,000 clones, approximately 86% of them detected only once. The top ten clonotypes cover roughly an eighth of the sample. Patients with autoimmune disease history or receiving systemic immunosuppression were excluded from the trial. In every dose cohort, peripheral blood was drawn for TCR sequencing at baseline, cycle 4 day 1, and cycle 7 day 1. The samples were drawn from a first-in-human, open-label, multicenter phase I dose-escalation trial of ivuxolimab. The trial enrolled adults with locally advanced or metastatic head and neck squamous cell, hepatocellular, melanoma or renal cell carcinoma. CD4+ and CD8+ T cells were sorted separately from peripheral blood before TCR sequencing.

From the cysteine up to the phenylalanine, the CDR3 has a length of 13 residues. The sequence is cut down to CDR3 DNA, 39 bases in frame from base 1. V is clipped by 5 bases and J by 6 bases, and the sequence between their germline boundaries is 13 bases long. CDR1 and CDR2, per the germline V gene (reference sequence), are MNHEY and SMNVEV. The sample belongs to a study of OX40 agonist ivuxolimab in advanced cancers. Looking at the study overall: The costimulatory receptor OX40 (CD134) was targeted by ivuxolimab, a fully human IgG2 agonistic monoclonal antibody. Intravenous ivuxolimab was administered to patients every 2 weeks at six dose levels: 0.01, 0.1, 0.3, 1.5, 3 and 10 mg/kg. Of the approximately 54 dose-escalation patients, hepatocellular carcinoma was present in around 20, melanoma in approximately 15, renal cell carcinoma in 9 and head and neck cancer in 9. In the dose-escalation cohort, 82.7% of patients were male, and the mean age was around 60 years, with a range of about 20 to 90. Prior anti-PD-1, anti-PD-L1 or anti-CTLA-4 therapy was permitted, and checkpoint inhibitors had been received by approximately 39% of dose-escalation patients. Partial responses occurred in three dose-escalation patients, of whom one had hepatocellular carcinoma and two had cutaneous melanoma. Peripheral TCRbeta sequencing was intended to test whether TCR sequence diversity was altered and clonal T-cell expansion was caused by ivuxolimab. The paper reports the monotherapy dose-escalation portion (N ≈ 50 patients) of the phase I ivuxolimab trial. Broader findings and caveats from the paper: Which antigens the clonally expanded peripheral T cells were specific for was not determined. Low levels of normalized T-cell clonal expansion were also seen in some nonresponding patients. After ivuxolimab, expanded clones were on average more numerous among CD8+ T cells than among CD4+ T cells. At doses of 0.1 to 3.0 mg/kg, clonal expansion of both CD4+ and CD8+ T cells in blood was seen between baseline and week 6. In partial responders in the 0.1-3.0 mg/kg groups, normalized peripheral clonal expansion was found to be among the lowest, especially among CD8+ T cells.

The sequence was obtained from an adult with an advanced solid tumor such as melanoma, head and neck, liver or kidney cancer. This material consisted of CD4+ or CD8+ T cells sorted from blood, taken in a trial of the OX40 agonist ivuxolimab. The chain links TRBV27 with TRBJ1-1; the D gene remains uncertain. The CDR3 region: CASSALRASEAFF. The nucleotide sequence reads as follows: TGTGCCAGCAGTGCCCTCCGGGCGTCTGAAGCTTTCTTT.